These T cell receptor beta chains were read from a single sample in a study of T cells in Graves' hyperthyroidism and ophthalmopathy. Using its own MiXCR run on the multiplex PCR reads, TCRdb lists one record per CDR3 protein. The repertoire holds about 620,000 distinct CDR3 sequences, roughly 17% seen once, with around 4% in the top ten. Source material: blood. The source is a woman in her twenties or thirties with Graves' hyperthyroidism. Each CDR3 is given with its conserved first and last residue. Fields, in order: D gene, V gene, J gene, clone size, CDR3 protein, CDR3 DNA. A D gene is named only where the DNA matches it firmly. Expanded clones get a size class; other rows say once, few or many, or leave the size out.

D gene: TRBD2; V gene: TRBV14; J gene: TRBJ2-7; clone size: NA; CDR3 protein: CASSLGLAGGTYEQYF; CDR3 DNA: TGTGCCAGCAGCCTGGGACTAGCGGGAGGAACCTACGAGCAGTACTTC
D gene: NA; V gene: TRBV30; J gene: TRBJ2-4; clone size: many; CDR3 protein: CGGAAKNIQYF; CDR3 DNA: TGTGGGGGGGCGGCCAAAAACATTCAGTACTTC
D gene: TRBD2; V gene: TRBV12-3/TRBV12-4; J gene: TRBJ2-1; clone size: NA; CDR3 protein: CASSFSKWRENNEQFF; CDR3 DNA: TGTGCCAGCAGTTTTAGTAAATGGCGGGAGAACAATGAGCAGTTCTTC
D gene: NA; V gene: TRBV11-2; J gene: TRBJ2-2; clone size: many; CDR3 protein: CASTAGRSTGELFF; CDR3 DNA: TGTGCCAGCACCGCGGGACGGTCTACCGGGGAGCTGTTTTTT
D gene: NA; V gene: TRBV5-4; J gene: TRBJ2-5; clone size: few; CDR3 protein: CASSLGERRETQYF; CDR3 DNA: TGTGCCAGCAGCTTGGGAGAGCGGCGAGAGACCCAGTACTTC
D gene: TRBD2; V gene: TRBV7-8; J gene: TRBJ2-7; clone size: few; CDR3 protein: CASSWGGGGGYEQYF; CDR3 DNA: TGTGCCAGCAGTTGGGGGGGGGGGGGGGGGTACGAGCAGTACTTC
D gene: TRBD2; V gene: TRBV6-5; J gene: TRBJ2-7; clone size: few; CDR3 protein: CASSYGGGVVSEQYF; CDR3 DNA: TGTGCCAGCAGTTACGGGGGGGGGGTTGTATCTGAGCAGTACTTC
D gene: TRBD1; V gene: TRBV29-1; J gene: TRBJ1-3; clone size: NA; CDR3 protein: CSVVEGSGTGGFSGNTIYF; CDR3 DNA: TGCAGCGTTGTAGAAGGCTCGGGGACAGGGGGCTTCTCTGGAAACACCATATATTTT
D gene: NA; V gene: TRBV12-5; J gene: TRBJ2-1; clone size: NA; CDR3 protein: CASGSLGGRNEQFF; CDR3 DNA: TGTGCTAGTGGTTCCCTGGGGGGCCGCAATGAGCAGTTCTTC
D gene: NA; V gene: TRBV20-1; J gene: TRBJ2-7; clone size: few; CDR3 protein: CSVGATYEQYF; CDR3 DNA: TGCAGTGTAGGGGCGACCTACGAGCAGTACTTC
D gene: NA; V gene: TRBV7-7; J gene: TRBJ2-5; clone size: many; CDR3 protein: CASSPGTGQETQYF; CDR3 DNA: TGTGCCAGCAGCCCCGGCACGGGCCAAGAGACCCAGTACTTC
D gene: NA; V gene: TRBV27; J gene: TRBJ2-5; clone size: many; CDR3 protein: CASIPSWGRETQYF; CDR3 DNA: TGTGCCAGCATTCCCTCCTGGGGGCGAGAGACCCAGTACTTC
D gene: NA; V gene: TRBV20-1; J gene: TRBJ1-6; clone size: few; CDR3 protein: CSAPKGAAGYNSPLHF; CDR3 DNA: TGCAGTGCCCCTAAAGGAGCTGCGGGCTATAATTCACCCCTCCACTTT
D gene: TRBD1; V gene: TRBV12-3/TRBV12-4; J gene: TRBJ2-1; clone size: many; CDR3 protein: CASRTGGNEQFF; CDR3 DNA: TGTGCCAGCAGGACAGGGGGCAATGAGCAGTTCTTC
D gene: NA; V gene: TRBV30; J gene: TRBJ1-5; clone size: many; CDR3 protein: CAWSDAGNQPQHF; CDR3 DNA: TGTGCCTGGAGTGACGCGGGCAATCAGCCCCAGCATTTT
D gene: NA; V gene: TRBV28; J gene: TRBJ2-2; clone size: many; CDR3 protein: CASRNSAGELFF; CDR3 DNA: TGTGCCAGCAGGAATAGCGCCGGGGAGCTGTTTTTT
D gene: NA; V gene: TRBV9; J gene: TRBJ1-1; clone size: many; CDR3 protein: CASSVVPGQSMGTEAFF; CDR3 DNA: TGTGCCAGCAGCGTAGTACCCGGACAGAGTATGGGGACTGAAGCTTTCTTT
D gene: TRBD2; V gene: TRBV4-3; J gene: TRBJ2-7; clone size: few; CDR3 protein: CASSSGLAGPMEQYF; CDR3 DNA: TGCGCCAGCAGCTCGGGACTAGCGGGACCAATGGAGCAGTACTTC
D gene: NA; V gene: TRBV3-1; J gene: TRBJ1-2; clone size: many; CDR3 protein: CASSSSGYGYTF; CDR3 DNA: TGTGCCAGCAGCTCCAGTGGGTATGGCTACACCTTC
D gene: NA; V gene: TRBV7-9; J gene: TRBJ2-3; clone size: many; CDR3 protein: CASSLGPAGSTDTQYF; CDR3 DNA: TGTGCCAGCAGCTTGGGTCCGGCGGGGAGCACAGATACGCAGTATTTT
D gene: TRBD1; V gene: TRBV28; J gene: TRBJ2-3; clone size: many; CDR3 protein: CASTVTGETDTQYF; CDR3 DNA: TGTGCCAGCACTGTTACAGGGGAAACAGATACGCAGTATTTT
D gene: NA; V gene: TRBV27; J gene: TRBJ2-1; clone size: NA; CDR3 protein: CASSLYIGGGEQFF; CDR3 DNA: TGTGCCAGCAGTTTATATATAGGAGGGGGTGAGCAGTTCTTC
D gene: NA; V gene: TRBV11-2; J gene: TRBJ1-2; clone size: NA; CDR3 protein: CASSPTMEGLNGYTF; CDR3 DNA: TGTGCCAGCAGCCCCACGATGGAGGGGTTAAATGGCTACACCTTC
D gene: NA; V gene: TRBV18; J gene: TRBJ2-5; clone size: NA; CDR3 protein: CASPPVREVGETQYF; CDR3 DNA: TGTGCCAGCCCACCAGTCCGGGAAGTGGGAGAGACCCAGTACTTC
D gene: NA; V gene: TRBV28; J gene: TRBJ2-1; clone size: many; CDR3 protein: CASSGWAGDNEQFF; CDR3 DNA: TGTGCCAGCAGTGGGTGGGCAGGTGACAATGAGCAGTTCTTC
D gene: NA; V gene: TRBV10-3; J gene: TRBJ1-3; clone size: few; CDR3 protein: CAISESGAGNTIYF; CDR3 DNA: TGTGCCATCAGTGAATCGGGAGCAGGAAACACCATATATTTT
D gene: NA; V gene: TRBV12-3/TRBV12-4; J gene: TRBJ2-3; clone size: many; CDR3 protein: CASSPTRGADTQYF; CDR3 DNA: TGTGCCAGCAGCCCCACTAGGGGCGCAGATACGCAGTATTTT
D gene: TRBD2; V gene: TRBV5-5; J gene: TRBJ2-5; clone size: few; CDR3 protein: CASSALAGVSETQYF; CDR3 DNA: TGTGCCAGCAGCGCACTAGCGGGAGTTTCGGAGACCCAGTACTTC
D gene: TRBD1; V gene: TRBV7-2; J gene: TRBJ2-1; clone size: many; CDR3 protein: CASSLTPGQGMDEQFF; CDR3 DNA: TGTGCCAGCAGCTTAACGCCGGGACAGGGTATGGATGAGCAGTTCTTC
D gene: NA; V gene: TRBV7-3; J gene: TRBJ2-5; clone size: many; CDR3 protein: CASSKGRQETQYF; CDR3 DNA: TGTGCCAGCAGCAAGGGACGGCAAGAGACCCAGTACTTC
D gene: NA; V gene: TRBV19; J gene: TRBJ2-7; clone size: NA; CDR3 protein: CASSMGGDTYEQYF; CDR3 DNA: TGTGCCAGTAGTATGGGCGGGGACACCTACGAGCAGTACTTC
D gene: NA; V gene: TRBV7-2; J gene: TRBJ2-3; clone size: NA; CDR3 protein: CASSLAGSGWSADTQYF; CDR3 DNA: TGTGCCAGCAGCTTAGCCGGCAGCGGGTGGAGCGCAGATACGCAGTATTTT
D gene: NA; V gene: TRBV7-9; J gene: TRBJ2-2; clone size: few; CDR3 protein: CASSFTQYTGELFF; CDR3 DNA: TGTGCCAGCAGCTTTACACAGTACACCGGGGAGCTGTTTTTT
D gene: NA; V gene: TRBV7-2; J gene: TRBJ1-6; clone size: many; CDR3 protein: CASGDYNSPLHF; CDR3 DNA: TGTGCCAGCGGCGATTATAATTCACCCCTCCACTTT
D gene: NA; V gene: TRBV30; J gene: TRBJ1-1; clone size: many; CDR3 protein: CAWRDPGLPAFF; CDR3 DNA: TGTGCCTGGAGGGACCCTGGGTTACCGGCTTTCTTT
D gene: NA; V gene: TRBV19; J gene: TRBJ1-1; clone size: many; CDR3 protein: CASSTQGNTEAFF; CDR3 DNA: TGTGCCAGCAGCACACAGGGGAACACTGAAGCTTTCTTT
D gene: TRBD2; V gene: TRBV20-1; J gene: TRBJ2-3; clone size: many; CDR3 protein: CSVAGLAGGRYTDTQYF; CDR3 DNA: TGCAGTGTTGCGGGACTAGCGGGAGGACGATACACAGATACGCAGTATTTT
D gene: TRBD1; V gene: TRBV5-1; J gene: TRBJ1-4; clone size: few; CDR3 protein: CASSTGQGGDEKLFF; CDR3 DNA: TGCGCCAGCAGCACCGGACAGGGGGGTGATGAAAAACTGTTTTTT
D gene: NA; V gene: TRBV20-1; J gene: TRBJ2-7; clone size: many; CDR3 protein: CSAREGPGPGYEQYF; CDR3 DNA: TGCAGTGCTAGAGAGGGACCAGGGCCCGGCTACGAGCAGTACTTC
D gene: NA; V gene: TRBV28; J gene: TRBJ2-6; clone size: NA; CDR3 protein: CASSLEGMWSGANVLTF; CDR3 DNA: TGTGCCAGCAGTTTAGAGGGTATGTGGTCTGGGGCCAACGTCCTGACTTTC
D gene: TRBD1; V gene: TRBV5-1; J gene: TRBJ1-2; clone size: NA; CDR3 protein: CASSPIFKRGQNYGYTF; CDR3 DNA: TGCGCCAGCAGCCCCATTTTTAAGAGGGGACAGAACTATGGCTACACCTTC
D gene: NA; V gene: TRBV12-3/TRBV12-4; J gene: TRBJ1-4; clone size: many; CDR3 protein: CASSFPGEKLFF; CDR3 DNA: TGTGCCAGCAGTTTCCCGGGCGAAAAACTGTTTTTT
D gene: NA; V gene: TRBV27; J gene: TRBJ2-1; clone size: NA; CDR3 protein: CASNTGPSYNEQFF; CDR3 DNA: TGTGCCAGCAATACAGGGCCCTCCTACAATGAGCAGTTCTTC
D gene: NA; V gene: TRBV5-8; J gene: TRBJ2-3; clone size: few; CDR3 protein: CASSRLFSSTDTQYF; CDR3 DNA: TGTGCCAGCAGCAGACTTTTTTCAAGCACAGATACGCAGTATTTT
D gene: NA; V gene: TRBV5-1; J gene: TRBJ2-3; clone size: few; CDR3 protein: CASREGHSLDTQYF; CDR3 DNA: TGCGCCAGCCGGGAAGGGCATTCCCTAGATACGCAGTATTTT
D gene: TRBD2; V gene: TRBV19; J gene: TRBJ2-1; clone size: many; CDR3 protein: CASSQGTRSEQFF; CDR3 DNA: TGTGCCAGTAGTCAGGGGACTAGGAGTGAGCAGTTCTTC
D gene: TRBD1; V gene: TRBV6-5; J gene: TRBJ1-3; clone size: few; CDR3 protein: CASSYGQGGNTIYF; CDR3 DNA: TGTGCCAGCAGCTACGGACAGGGTGGAAACACCATATATTTT
D gene: NA; V gene: TRBV12-3/TRBV12-4; J gene: TRBJ1-5; clone size: NA; CDR3 protein: CASRHYSDQPQHF; CDR3 DNA: TGTGCCAGCAGACACTACAGCGATCAGCCCCAGCATTTT
D gene: NA; V gene: TRBV7-2; J gene: TRBJ2-1; clone size: few; CDR3 protein: CASSLVAAAYNEQFF; CDR3 DNA: TGTGCCAGCAGCTTAGTAGCGGCGGCCTACAATGAGCAGTTCTTC
D gene: TRBD1; V gene: TRBV5-1; J gene: TRBJ2-3; clone size: NA; CDR3 protein: CASSRIRGRGTDRQYF; CDR3 DNA: TGCGCCAGCAGCCGAATTAGGGGGCGCGGCACAGATAGGCAGTATTTT
D gene: NA; V gene: TRBV7-9; J gene: TRBJ1-6; clone size: many; CDR3 protein: CASSLGWNSPLHF; CDR3 DNA: TGTGCCAGCAGCCTCGGCTGGAATTCACCCCTCCACTTT
D gene: NA; V gene: TRBV25-1; J gene: TRBJ2-3; clone size: NA; CDR3 protein: CASSLAVSSDTQYF; CDR3 DNA: TGTGCCAGCAGTCTGGCGGTATCTTCAGATACGCAGTATTTT
D gene: NA; V gene: TRBV19; J gene: TRBJ1-1; clone size: few; CDR3 protein: CASIRTVNTEAFF; CDR3 DNA: TGTGCCAGTATCAGGACGGTGAACACTGAAGCTTTCTTT
D gene: NA; V gene: TRBV11-3; J gene: TRBJ2-7; clone size: many; CDR3 protein: CASTPSGVSYEQYF; CDR3 DNA: TGTGCCAGCACCCCTTCCGGGGTTTCCTACGAGCAGTACTTC
D gene: NA; V gene: TRBV5-5; J gene: TRBJ2-3; clone size: many; CDR3 protein: CASSRRSGGSADTQYF; CDR3 DNA: TGTGCCAGCAGCCGACGTAGTGGCGGTAGCGCAGATACGCAGTATTTT
D gene: NA; V gene: TRBV6-5; J gene: TRBJ2-1; clone size: NA; CDR3 protein: CASSYSRGKADEQFF; CDR3 DNA: TGTGCCAGCAGTTACTCGCGCGGGAAGGCCGATGAGCAGTTCTTC
D gene: NA; V gene: TRBV10-3; J gene: TRBJ2-5; clone size: NA; CDR3 protein: CAISQRDFRLETQYF; CDR3 DNA: TGTGCCATCAGCCAAAGGGACTTCCGGCTAGAGACCCAGTACTTC
D gene: NA; V gene: TRBV5-4; J gene: TRBJ2-3; clone size: NA; CDR3 protein: CASSFQTDTQYF; CDR3 DNA: TGTGCCAGCAGCTTTCAGACAGATACGCAGTATTTT
D gene: TRBD2; V gene: TRBV30; J gene: TRBJ2-7; clone size: few; CDR3 protein: CAWTKGTISYEQYF; CDR3 DNA: TGTGCCTGGACCAAAGGGACTATCTCCTACGAGCAGTACTTC
D gene: NA; V gene: TRBV28; J gene: TRBJ1-1; clone size: many; CDR3 protein: CASSRTVLFEAFF; CDR3 DNA: TGTGCCAGCAGCCGAACAGTGCTTTTTGAAGCTTTCTTT